These 30 T cell receptor beta chains came from one sample sequenced in a study of patients and donors after allogeneic stem cell transplantation (dated by TCRdb to the early 2020s). The protocol used for the library was RT-PCR. Sequencing was performed on a NextSeq 550. TCRdb applied fastp at Q25 and MiXCR to the public reads, then kept only in-frame beta chains. Merged by CDR3 protein, the rows form single entries marked with the most common genes and DNA. In all, the sample holds roughly 940,000 distinct CDR3 sequences, and more than 15% of those were seen once. Roughly 6% of the sample is in the top ten clones. Sequencing was performed on blood, either unsorted or a sorted T cell fraction (not recorded which). The receptors stem from a human donor who was either an allogeneic HSCT recipient or a stem cell or donor lymphocyte infusion donor (not recorded which). It is not recorded whose cells these are; they may come from a transplant donor.

V and J are TRBV1 and TRBJ1-2; the table gives TRBD1 as D, unverified against the DNA. TRBV1 is assigned pseudogene status. The CDR3 runs to 14 residues. DNA for the CDR3: TGCACCAGCAGCCAAGATGAACGGGGGGATGGCTACACCTTC. Protein product: CTSSQDERGDGYTF.

This clonotype was counted between two and nine times. The chain is built from TRBV10-3 and TRBJ1-2; D is uncertain. CDR3 length equals 13 residues. The V gene's germline CDR1 is ENHRY and CDR2 SYGVKD. Between the trimmed V and J ends, which lost 4 bases and 2 bases, there was a span of 8 bases. CDR3 sequence reads: CAISAQENYGYTF. In DNA form, the CDR3 reads TGTGCCATCAGTGCCCAGGAGAACTATGGCTACACCTTC.

CDR3: CASSLDGISYEQYF. In DNA form, the CDR3 reads TGTGCCAGCAGCTTAGATGGAATCTCCTACGAGCAGTACTTC. V usage is TRBV11-2 and J usage is TRBJ2-7; D uncertain. CDR1 and CDR2 (germline): SGHAT, FQNNGV. The V end lost 0 bases, the J end lost 0 bases, and 6 bases lay between the germline ends. The CDR3 sequence is 14 residues long.

The chain has TRBV6-1 and TRBJ2-3, with a weak D call TRBD1 (5 bases). CDR1 is MNHNS and CDR2 is SASEGT in the germline V gene. This CDR3 is built from 16 residues. Trimming took off 2 bases at V and 4 bases at J, with 16 bases between the two ends. Written as DNA, the CDR3 is TGTGCCAGCAGTGAATCCGGCAGGGTAGGGCCAGATACGCAGTATTTT. Translating gives CASSESGRVGPDTQYF.

The chain joins TRBV24-1 to TRBJ2-7; 10 nucleotides line up with TRBD1. This CDR3 spans 15 amino acids. Trimming at V came to 2 bases and at J to 3 bases, leaving 3 bases not matched to a gene. The germline V gene has CDR1 KGHDR and CDR2 SFDVKD. The CDR3 region is CATSDSGTGVYEQYF. In DNA, the CDR3 is TGTGCCACCAGTGATTCCGGGACAGGGGTCTACGAGCAGTACTTC.

The chain has TRBV5-1 and TRBJ2-3, with TRBD2 matching over 8 bases. CDR1 and CDR2 (germline): SGHRS, YFSETQ. With 2 bases clipped from V and 3 bases from J, the junction kept 8 bases outside the gene matches. The CDR3 has 16 residues. CDR3 in amino acids: CASSLTFRGGTDTQYF. CDR3 sequence (DNA): TGCGCCAGCAGCTTAACTTTCCGGGGGGGGACAGATACGCAGTATTTT. Together with reference TRBV5-1 and TRBJ2-3, the CDR3 gives the full variable domain: KAGVTQTPRYLIKTRGQQVTLSCSPISGHRSVSWYQQTPGQGLQFLFEYFSETQRNKGNFPGRFSGRQFSNSRSEMNVSTLELGDSALYLCASSLTFRGGTDTQYFGPGTRLTVL.

The CDR3 is CASTIRTVDQPQHF. The CDR3 region has the DNA TGTGCCAGCACCATCAGAACAGTGGACCAGCCCCAGCATTTT. J is TRBJ1-5 and V is TRBV28; D is unresolved. The ends were cut back, 7 bases at V and 7 bases at J, with 17 bases in the middle. The CDR3 extends over 14 amino acids. CDR1 and CDR2 (germline): MDHEN, SYDVKM. Full variable domain (rest looked up from reference TRBV28 and TRBJ1-5): DVKVTQSSRYLVKRTGEKVFLECVQDMDHENMFWYRQDPGLGLRLIYFSYDVKMKEKGDIPEGYSVSREKKERFSLILESASTNQTSMYLCASTIRTVDQPQHFGDGTRLSIL.

This clonotype has ten or more counts. The rearrangement joins TRBV9 to TRBJ2-1, with D perhaps TRBD2 (5 bases). The CDR3 is 15 residues long. CDR1 and CDR2 from the germline V gene are SGDLS and YYNGEE. V lost 0 bases, J lost 3 bases, and 10 bases lay in between. Here the CDR3 DNA reads TGTGCCAGCAGCGTAGTTTCTAGCAGCTACAATGAGCAGTTCTTC. Its protein is CASSVVSSSYNEQFF.

The chain couples TRBV5-1 to TRBJ1-4; 8 nucleotides match TRBD1. The CDR3 is made up of 14 amino acids. Germline values: CDR1 SGHRS, CDR2 YFSETQ. V gave up 2 bases and J gave up 8 bases; unmatched junction bases: 5. The CDR3 reads CASSFGQGKEKLFF. The DNA for the CDR3 is TGCGCCAGCAGCTTCGGACAGGGAAAAGAAAAACTGTTTTTT.

This clonotype is medium-sized (0.01 to 0.1%). V usage is TRBV15 and J usage is TRBJ1-2, with D unresolved. Looked up from germline, CDR1 is LNHNV and CDR2 is YYDKDF (reference sequence). V lost 4 bases and J lost 7, with 10 bases in between. The CDR3 covers 12 residues. The DNA for the CDR3 is TGTGCCACCAGCACTGGACCCCTTGGCTACACCTTC. Protein sequence: CATSTGPLGYTF.

This clonotype was counted a few times. The V gene is TRBV4-1, the J gene TRBJ2-1; no clear D gene. V gave up 2 bases and J gave up 6 bases, with 11 bases separating them. The CDR3 totals 14 residues. CDR1 and CDR2 (germline): MGHRA, YSYEKL. This chain's CDR3 is CASSQPGSVNEQFF. DNA for the CDR3: TGCGCCAGCAGCCAACCCGGGTCGGTCAATGAGCAGTTCTTC.

This clonotype was counted between two and nine times. The CDR3 coding sequence is TGTGCCAGCACCCGCGCGGGGGTTAGCACAGATACGCAGTATTTT. Translation gives CASTRAGVSTDTQYF. The rearrangement joins TRBV3-1 to TRBJ2-3, with 7 bases aligning to TRBD2. V shed 7 bases, J shed 0 bases, and the junction held 7 bases outside the gene matches. Germline CDR1 reads LGHDT; CDR2 reads YNNKEL (reference sequence). This CDR3 has 15 residues.

The sample holds a few counts of this clonotype. The rearrangement links TRBV5-1 to TRBJ1-2, with D maybe TRBD1 (6 bases). In germline, CDR1 is SGHRS, CDR2 YFSETQ. CDR3 size: 15 residues. Trimming took 2 bases from V and 0 from J, leaving 11 bases between them. The DNA for the CDR3 is TGCGCCAGCAGCTTTGGACAGCTTGCTAACTATGGCTACACCTTC. The encoded protein is CASSFGQLANYGYTF. The complete variable domain, with remaining parts taken from reference TRBV5-1 and TRBJ1-2, reads KAGVTQTPRYLIKTRGQQVTLSCSPISGHRSVSWYQQTPGQGLQFLFEYFSETQRNKGNFPGRFSGRQFSNSRSEMNVSTLELGDSALYLCASSFGQLANYGYTFGSGTRLTVV.

This clonotype was observed a handful of times. The J gene is TRBJ2-7, the V gene TRBV12-3 or TRBV12-4; D gene uncertain. This CDR3 region has 13 residues. V shed 2 bases and J shed 4 bases, with 9 bases lying between them. The CDR3 DNA is TGTGCCAGCAGTTTATGGGGTGCGTACGAGCAGTACTTC. Protein product: CASSLWGAYEQYF.

The chain combines TRBV12-3 or TRBV12-4 with TRBJ2-7; D might be TRBD1 (6 bases). The V end lost 3 bases, the J end lost 1 base, and 13 bases lay between the germline ends. CDR3 length equals 15 residues. CDR3 bases: TGTGCCAGCAGTTTGTTCGGGACACCATCCTACGAGCAGTACTTC. Translated: CASSLFGTPSYEQYF.

The genes are TRBV12-3 or TRBV12-4 and TRBJ2-1, with D uncertain. Trimming stripped 5 bases from V and 12 bases from J, with 11 bases between. CDR3 length: 11 residues. CDR3 nucleotides: TGTGCCAGCAGTACCGGGCTGGGGCAGTTCTTC. It codes for CASSTGLGQFF.

This chain's CDR3 is CASSSGRGLGETQYF. The CDR3 nucleotides are TGCGCCAGCAGCTCCGGTCGGGGCCTGGGGGAGACCCAGTACTTC. This chain joins TRBV5-1 and TRBJ2-5; tentatively, D is TRBD1 or TRBD2 (5 bases each). The CDR3 covers 15 residues. Germline V CDR1 and CDR2: SGHRS, YFSETQ. V lost 3 bases and J lost 5, with 17 bases in between.

In its sample, this clonotype was seen a few times. The J gene is TRBJ1-1, the V gene TRBV21-1; the table's D gene call, TRBD1, was not cross checked with the DNA. TRBV21-1 is a pseudogene segment. The CDR3 is made up of 17 amino acids. CDR3 loop: CASSKAMDRAPSTEAFF. CDR3 coding DNA: TGTGCCAGCAGCAAAGCTATGGACAGGGCGCCTAGTACTGAAGCTTTCTTT.

This clonotype was seen more than once but under ten times. The chain carries TRBV12-3 or TRBV12-4 and TRBJ1-6; the match to TRBD1 covers 7 bases. Trimming cost V 7 bases and J 0 bases; bases outside gene matches: 9. The CDR3 extends over 17 amino acids. Here the CDR3 DNA reads TGTGCCAGCATCCCCGGGACAGCCTACTCCTATAATTCACCCCTCCACTTT. Amino acids: CASIPGTAYSYNSPLHF.

V usage is TRBV12-3 or TRBV12-4 and J usage is TRBJ2-3; D is possibly TRBD2 (6 bases). The V end lost 1 base, the J end lost 6 bases, and 11 bases lay between the germline ends. This CDR3 contains 14 residues. The DNA of the CDR3 is TGTGCCAGCAGTTTAGGGGCGGGACTGGATACGCAGTATTTT. Encoded protein: CASSLGAGLDTQYF.

This clonotype was counted between two and nine times. CDR3: CASTPKDPLTGELFF. The DNA for the CDR3 is TGCGCCAGCACTCCTAAGGATCCACTCACCGGGGAGCTGTTTTTT. The chain joins TRBV5-1 to TRBJ2-2; the D is unclear. V lost 6 bases to trimming and J lost 4 bases, with 16 bases between them. Germline CDR1 SGHRS, CDR2 YFSETQ. This CDR3 is 15 amino acids long.

The rearrangement uses TRBV7-9 and TRBJ2-4, with 9 bases matching TRBD1. Germline CDR1 SEHNR, CDR2 FQNEAQ (reference sequence). V shed 5 bases, J shed 3 bases, and the junction held 8 bases outside the gene matches. The CDR3 has 16 amino acids. DNA for the CDR3: TGTGCCAGCAGCCATTGGGACAGGGAAGGCAAAAACATTCAGTACTTC. This sequence encodes CASSHWDREGKNIQYF. The entire variable domain, with the rest obtained from reference TRBV7-9 and TRBJ2-4, is as follows: DTGVSQNPRHKITKRGQNVTFRCDPISEHNRLYWYRQTLGQGPEFLTYFQNEAQLEKSRLLSDRFSAERPKGSFSTLEIQRTEQGDSAMYLCASSHWDREGKNIQYFGAGTRLSVL.

V is TRBV4-1 and J is TRBJ1-2, with 7 bases lining up with TRBD1. The CDR3 runs 18 residues. Germline CDR1 reads MGHRA; CDR2 reads YSYEKL. V was clipped by 0 bases and J by 7 bases; unmatched bases: 17. This CDR3 is CASSQDQGGTGAPGGYTF. The CDR3 region has the DNA TGCGCCAGCAGCCAAGATCAAGGGGGAACAGGGGCCCCCGGTGGCTACACCTTC.

This clonotype came up a few times. The genes are TRBV28 and TRBJ2-3; D may be TRBD2 (5 bases). The V end was cut by 7 bases, the J end by 3 bases, with 11 bases between. The CDR3 sequence is 13 residues long. In germline, CDR1 is MDHEN, CDR2 SYDVKM. CDR3 region: CASTMTKTDTQYF. DNA for the CDR3: TGTGCCAGCACCATGACTAAAACAGATACGCAGTATTTT.

As regards this clonotype: One end of the junction is discordant with germline, which a read error may explain. V and J are TRBV12-3 or TRBV12-4 and TRBJ1-2, with D possibly being TRBD1 (6 bases). This CDR3 spans 12 amino acids. The CDR3 loop is CASSFTGRGGHF. The CDR3 nucleotides are TGTGCCAGCAGTTTCACAGGGAGGGGGGGACACTTC.

This chain links TRBV29-1 with TRBJ2-7, with no clear D. This CDR3 region has 14 residues. Trimming left V 4 bases short and J 3 bases short, with 16 bases between. Germline values: CDR1 SQVTM, CDR2 ANQGSEA. CDR3 protein: CSVAFRLSSYEQYF. The DNA for the CDR3 is TGCAGCGTTGCCTTTAGGCTGTCTAGCTACGAGCAGTACTTC.

V usage is TRBV12-3 or TRBV12-4 and J usage is TRBJ2-7; TRBD1 agrees at 7 bases. The CDR3 is 14 amino acids. Losses at the gene ends were 6 bases for V and 4 bases for J; bases not matched to a gene: 9. The CDR3 sequence: CASRLRKGAYEQYF. The CDR3 nucleotides are TGTGCCAGCAGATTACGAAAGGGGGCGTACGAGCAGTACTTC.

This clonotype has just a few counts. The rearrangement uses TRBV7-8 and TRBJ2-7; 10 bases fit TRBD2. CDR1 SGHVS and CDR2 FQNEAQ come from the germline V gene. V was pared by 1 base and J by 2 bases, with 8 bases of the junction left unmatched. The CDR3 spans 17 residues. The CDR3 region has the DNA TGTGCCAGCAGCTTAGGAGGTAGGCTAGCGGGGGCCTACGAGCAGTACTTC. Translated: CASSLGGRLAGAYEQYF.

The chain recombines TRBV4-3 with TRBJ2-3; D perhaps matches TRBD2 (5 bases). Germline V lookup: CDR1 LGHNA, CDR2 YSLEER. V was clipped by 2 bases and J by 4 bases, with 22 bases between them. The CDR3 contains 18 residues. CDR3 loop: CASSQPKPIGSPPDTQYF. The CDR3 DNA reads as TGCGCCAGCAGCCAACCCAAACCAATAGGGAGCCCTCCAGATACGCAGTATTTT.

This clonotype was seen a few times. This chain's CDR3 is CASSYRVESPLHF. CDR3 DNA sequence: TGTGCCAGCAGTTACAGGGTTGAATCACCCCTCCACTTT. The rearrangement joins TRBV27 to TRBJ1-6, with a possible D match to TRBD1 (6 bases). The germline V and J ends were trimmed by 4 bases and 10 bases, with 11 bases remaining between them. Per the germline V gene, CDR1 is MNHEY and CDR2 is SMNVEV (reference sequence). The CDR3 spans 13 residues.